Shown below are 18 T cell receptor beta chains from a single sample sequenced in a study of T cell responses to AZD1222 COVID-19 vaccine. Here immunoSEQ multiplex PCR was the method, and the copy in TCRdb shows in-frame clones only, minus some. The data contain fewer than 90,000 clones, 70% to 90% of them singletons. Specimen: peripheral blood, collected 28 days after the second AZD1222 dose. All receptors derive from an adult who received the AZD1222 COVID-19 vaccine.

The V call is TRBV5-1, the J call TRBJ1-5; TRBD1 agrees at 9 bases. CDR3 size: 15 residues. Germline lookup yields CDR1 SGHRS and CDR2 YFSETQ. J was trimmed by 6 bases and V by 4 bases; bases with no gene match: 8. CDR3 region: CASSLGQGPTQPQHF. Here the CDR3 DNA reads TGCGCCAGCAGCCTGGGACAGGGCCCCACTCAGCCCCAGCATTTT.

The chain recombines TRBV29-1 with TRBJ2-6; D call uncertain. Between the trimmed V and J ends, which lost 1 base and 1 base, there was a span of 2 bases. Germline V CDR1 and CDR2: SQVTM, ANQGSEA. The CDR3 spans 13 residues. CDR3 bases: TGCAGCGTTGAAGTGTCTGGGGCCAACGTCCTGACTTTC. Translating it yields CSVEVSGANVLTF.

J is TRBJ1-1 and V is TRBV7-9; no clear D gene. This CDR3 region has 14 residues. Germline CDR1 and CDR2: SEHNR and FQNEAQ (reference sequence). Between the trimmed V and J ends, which lost 1 base and 6 bases, there was a span of 12 bases. In DNA form, the CDR3 reads TGTGCCAGCAGCTTAGGGACCGGCCAGGCTGAAGCTTTCTTT. This encodes CASSLGTGQAEAFF.

The chain carries TRBV29-1 and TRBJ1-5; D unresolved. Germline V CDR1 and CDR2: SQVTM, ANQGSEA. V was cut by 7 bases and J by 2 bases, with 18 bases left in between. CDR3 size: 15 residues. As DNA, the CDR3 is TGCAGCGCCTCAGACGGTATGTTGGGCAATCAGCCCCAGCATTTT. Translating it yields CSASDGMLGNQPQHF.

This chain joins TRBV19 and TRBJ2-1, with 9 nucleotides matching TRBD1. Germline V gene sequence: CDR1 LNHDA, CDR2 SQIVND (reference sequence). The length of the CDR3 is 14 residues. V lost 9 bases to trimming and J lost 4 bases; unmatched junction nucleotides: 7. For the CDR3, the DNA is TGTGCCAGCCGCGGACAGGGGCTTTACAATGAGCAGTTCTTC. Translated, it gives CASRGQGLYNEQFF.

V gene TRBV4-2 combines with J gene TRBJ1-5; 7 bases align to TRBD1. CDR1 is LGHNA, CDR2 YNFKEQ, per germline. Trimming cost V 2 bases and J 7 bases; bases outside gene matches: 8. There are 15 residues in the CDR3. DNA of the CDR3: TGTGCCAGCAGCCAACGCGACAGGGCCGGGCAGCCCCAGCATTTT. This encodes CASSQRDRAGQPQHF.

This clone was counted a single time. The chain links TRBV29-1 to TRBJ2-1; 16 bases are a match to TRBD2. The V gene's germline CDR1 is SQVTM and CDR2 ANQGSEA. The V segment lost 1 base and the J segment 8 bases; nucleotides outside the gene matches: 5. The CDR3 loop spans 16 amino acids. The CDR3: CSVEVGTSGRADEQFF. CDR3 coding DNA: TGCAGCGTTGAAGTCGGGACTAGCGGGAGGGCCGATGAGCAGTTCTTC.

The V gene is TRBV28, the J gene TRBJ1-2; D not resolved. The CDR3 consists of 12 residues. Trimming cost V 1 base and J 8 bases, with 8 bases left between them. Per the germline V gene, CDR1 is MDHEN and CDR2 is SYDVKM. The CDR3 sequence is CASSLSGGGYTF. The DNA of the CDR3 is TGTGCCAGCAGTTTATCGGGTGGCGGCTACACCTTC.

The V call is TRBV2, the J call TRBJ2-3, with D perhaps matching TRBD2 (5 bases). In germline, CDR1 is SNHLY, CDR2 FYNNEI. Trimming took 4 bases from V and 1 from J, leaving 18 bases between them. The CDR3 spans 17 residues. The CDR3 bases are TGTGCCAGCAGTGTAGAGGGATTGGGCCTCGGCACAGATACGCAGTATTTT. It codes for CASSVEGLGLGTDTQYF.

V is TRBV5-1 and J is TRBJ2-7; 8 bases line up with TRBD1. This CDR3 spans 12 amino acids. CDR1 and CDR2 from the germline V gene are SGHRS and YFSETQ. V lost 7 bases to trimming and J lost 3 bases; unmatched junction nucleotides: 3. The CDR3 DNA reads as TGCGCCAGCGCTGGACAGGGCTACGAGCAGTACTTC. Amino acids: CASAGQGYEQYF.

The chain uses TRBV30 and TRBJ2-7; TRBD1 or TRBD2 may be the D gene (6 bases each). The V end lost 4 bases, the J end lost 4 bases, and 14 bases lay between the germline ends. Germline values: CDR1 GTSNPN, CDR2 SVGIG (reference sequence). This CDR3 has 13 amino acids. The CDR3: CAWTRGPMYEQYF. The CDR3 DNA reads as TGTGCCTGGACCCGGGGGCCCATGTACGAGCAGTACTTC.

The V and J genes are TRBV4-3 and TRBJ1-6; D is ambiguous. There are 17 residues in the CDR3. Germline CDR1 and CDR2: LGHNA and YSLEER. V lost 0 bases, J lost 8 bases, and 17 bases lay in between. The CDR3 sequence: CASSQESTGNSYSPLHF. The CDR3 nucleotides are TGCGCCAGCAGCCAAGAGTCAACGGGAAATTCATATTCACCCCTCCACTTT.

This clone was observed a few times. The J gene is TRBJ2-3, the V gene TRBV20-1, with 9 bases fitting TRBD1. J was trimmed by 2 bases and V by 3 bases; bases with no gene match: 3. Germline CDR1 DFQATT, CDR2 SNEGSKA (reference sequence). The CDR3 consists of 14 residues. The CDR3 loop reads CSASGDRATDTQYF. The CDR3 DNA follows: TGCAGTGCTAGTGGGGACAGGGCCACAGATACGCAGTATTTT.

The rearrangement links TRBV9 to TRBJ2-7; D is perhaps TRBD2 (6 bases). V lost 0 bases to trimming and J lost 0 bases, with 13 bases between them. This CDR3 spans 16 amino acids. CDR1 is SGDLS, CDR2 YYNGEE, per germline. CDR3 in amino acids: CASSVGPGAPSYEQYF. The CDR3 DNA reads TGTGCCAGCAGCGTAGGGCCGGGAGCCCCCTCCTACGAGCAGTACTTC.

The rearrangement uses TRBV27 and TRBJ2-1; 11 bases are shared with TRBD2. The J segment lost 4 bases and the V segment lost 5 bases, leaving 4 bases of the junction unmatched. Germline CDR1 reads MNHEY; CDR2 reads SMNVEV (reference sequence). This CDR3 contains 15 residues. The CDR3 protein is CASSPLAGGYNEQFF. CDR3 DNA: TGTGCCAGCAGTCCTCTAGCGGGGGGTTACAATGAGCAGTTCTTC.

The V and J genes are TRBV5-1 and TRBJ1-4, with 7 bases that match TRBD1. CDR3 length: 14 amino acids. Germline values: CDR1 SGHRS, CDR2 YFSETQ. The V gene end was trimmed by 0 bases and the J gene end by 10 bases; junction bases not matched to a gene: 6. The CDR3: CASSLGQGYGKLFF. The CDR3 nucleotides are TGCGCCAGCAGCTTGGGACAGGGTTACGGAAAACTGTTTTTT. The entire variable domain, with the rest obtained from reference TRBV5-1 and TRBJ1-4, is as follows: KAGVTQTPRYLIKTRGQQVTLSCSPISGHRSVSWYQQTPGQGLQFLFEYFSETQRNKGNFPGRFSGRQFSNSRSEMNVSTLELGDSALYLCASSLGQGYGKLFFGSGTQLSVL.

The rearrangement joins TRBV5-1 to TRBJ2-3, with D possibly being TRBD1 (5 bases). Germline V gene lookup returns CDR1 SGHRS and CDR2 YFSETQ. The CDR3 totals 16 residues. Trimming cost V 1 base and J 0 bases, with 12 bases left between them. The DNA of the CDR3 is TGCGCCAGCAGCTTGAACCCGACAGATAGCACAGATACGCAGTATTTT. Amino acid sequence: CASSLNPTDSTDTQYF. Combining the CDR3 with reference TRBV5-1 and TRBJ2-3 gives the whole variable domain KAGVTQTPRYLIKTRGQQVTLSCSPISGHRSVSWYQQTPGQGLQFLFEYFSETQRNKGNFPGRFSGRQFSNSRSEMNVSTLELGDSALYLCASSLNPTDSTDTQYFGPGTRLTVL.

This clone was counted between two and nine times. The J gene is TRBJ2-3, the V gene TRBV19; 14 nucleotides align to TRBD2. This CDR3 is 19 amino acids long. The germline CDR1 and CDR2 sequences are LNHDA and SQIVND (reference sequence). With V trimmed by 5 bases and J by 0 bases, 10 bases remained unmatched. In DNA, the CDR3 is TGTGCCAGTAGTGGCGGACTAGCGGGAGGAACCCCTAGCACAGATACGCAGTATTTT. It translates to CASSGGLAGGTPSTDTQYF.